A selection of T cell receptor beta chains follows, all from one sample in a study of regulatory T cells in long-lasting Graves disease. TCRdb independently ran MiXCR on the multiplex PCR reads; one entry per CDR3 protein. The table shows more than 400,000 distinct CDR3 sequences, with roughly 17% occurring only once. These same data were also listed under a study on T cells in Graves' hyperthyroidism and ophthalmopathy.

Sequenced material: peripheral blood mononuclear cells (PBMCs), taken at new diagnosis, from a patient treated with antithyroid drugs. The receptors were sampled from a man between 35 and 55 years old with Graves disease. Both conserved end residues are part of each CDR3. The D gene is left open where the match is weak. Clone size appears in some rows only: once, few, many, or a class for an expanded clone.

V gene	clone size	D gene	J gene	CDR3 DNA	CDR3 protein
TRBV12-3/TRBV12-4	many	NA	TRBJ2-3	TGTGCCAGCAGCCCTGACAGCACAGATACGCAGTATTTT	CASSPDSTDTQYF
TRBV7-2	NA	NA	TRBJ1-5	TGTGCCAGCAGACCTCCCGGTGGGAGCAATCAGCCCCAGCATTTT	CASRPPGGSNQPQHF
TRBV11-2	few	TRBD2	TRBJ2-2	TGTGCCAGCAGCCGCTTGGGACTAGCGGGAGGGCGGGTCGTGGGGGAGCTGTTTTTT	CASSRLGLAGGRVVGELFF
TRBV3-1	many	NA	TRBJ1-1	TGTGCCAGCAGCCAAGATGTTGAGAACACTGAAGCTTTCTTT	CASSQDVENTEAFF
TRBV7-3	few	TRBD2	TRBJ2-7	TGTGCCAGCAGCCCACTCCCGGGAGGAATCTACGAGCAGTACTTC	CASSPLPGGIYEQYF
TRBV7-8	many	TRBD1	TRBJ1-4	TGTGCCAGCAGCTTAAATGACAGGGATGGTGAAAAACTGTTTTTT	CASSLNDRDGEKLFF
TRBV11-2	many	NA	TRBJ1-1	TGTGCCAGCAGCTTAGCGAAGGGGGTCACTGAAGCTTTCTTT	CASSLAKGVTEAFF
TRBV2	many	NA	TRBJ2-1	TGTGCCAGCAGTGGACGCCAGTCTGAGCAGTTCTTC	CASSGRQSEQFF
TRBV28	many	TRBD1	TRBJ2-5	TGTGCCAGCAGTGAGAATGGACAGGGGGGTTCGAAGACCCAGTACTTC	CASSENGQGGSKTQYF
TRBV27	NA	NA	TRBJ1-5	TGTGCCAGCAGTTTAGGAACTTATCAGCCCCAGCATTTT	CASSLGTYQPQHF
TRBV15	few	NA	TRBJ2-1	TGTGCCACCAGCAGAGAGAGCCCCCGGGGAAATGAGCAGTTCTTC	CATSRESPRGNEQFF